A selection of T cell receptor beta chains follows, all from one sample in a study of T cells in Graves' hyperthyroidism and ophthalmopathy. A single record per CDR3 protein comes from TCRdb applying MiXCR to the multiplex PCR reads. The data show roughly 170,000 distinct CDR3 sequences, roughly 9.4% seen once. The sequencing input was blood. The receptors shown here come from a young woman with Graves' hyperthyroidism that later progressed to Graves' ophthalmopathy. Both conserved end residues are part of each CDR3. The D gene is left open where the match is weak. Some rows mark clone size as missing; the rest say once, few, many or name a class of expanded clone.

d_gene	j_gene	abundance	v_gene	CDR3aa	CDR3nt
TRBD2	TRBJ2-2	many	TRBV9	CASSLGTRSTGELFF	TGTGCCAGCAGCTTAGGGACTAGGAGCACCGGGGAGCTGTTTTTT
NA	TRBJ1-6	NA	TRBV14	CASRHTYNSPLHF	TGTGCCAGCCGTCATACCTATAATTCACCCCTCCACTTT
TRBD2	TRBJ2-7	many	TRBV20-1	CSASAGGYEQYF	TGCAGTGCTAGCGCGGGGGGCTACGAGCAGTACTTC
TRBD2	TRBJ2-3	NA	TRBV6-4	CASSDSTSGGADTQYF	TGTGCCAGCAGTGACTCGACTAGCGGGGGGGCAGATACGCAGTATTTT
NA	TRBJ2-7	many	TRBV3-1	CASSQSSYEQYF	TGTGCCAGCAGCCAGAGCTCCTACGAGCAGTACTTC
TRBD2	TRBJ2-5	many	TRBV18	CASSGGQETQYF	TGTGCCAGCTCGGGGGGGCAAGAGACCCAGTACTTC
NA	TRBJ1-1	NA	TRBV6-2/TRBV6-3	CASSYEENTEAFF	TGTGCCAGCAGTTACGAAGAGAACACTGAAGCTTTCTTT
NA	TRBJ2-7	NA	TRBV4-1	CASSQDFPGSSYEQYF	TGCGCCAGCAGCCAAGATTTCCCAGGTAGCTCCTACGAGCAGTACTTC
NA	TRBJ2-2	many	TRBV2	CASRSPLGSGELFF	TGTGCCAGCAGAAGCCCCCTGGGGTCCGGGGAGCTGTTTTTT
NA	TRBJ1-5	NA	TRBV5-8	CASSLVRFDSNQPQHF	TGTGCCAGCAGCTTGGTCAGGTTTGATAGCAATCAGCCCCAGCATTTT
NA	TRBJ1-5	many	TRBV18	CASSPYDSRNQPQHF	TGTGCCAGCTCACCCTATGACAGTCGCAATCAGCCCCAGCATTTT
NA	TRBJ1-5	many	TRBV6-6	CASSFSGLNQPQHF	TGTGCCAGCAGTTTCTCGGGCCTCAATCAGCCCCAGCATTTT
NA	TRBJ1-5	NA	TRBV10-2	CASSGAERQPQHF	TGCGCCAGCAGTGGGGCAGAGCGGCAGCCCCAGCATTTT
NA	TRBJ2-7	many	TRBV3-1	CASSPWTASYEQYF	TGTGCCAGCAGCCCATGGACAGCCTCCTACGAGCAGTACTTC
TRBD1	TRBJ2-5	many	TRBV2	CASSAIGTGGRETQYF	TGTGCCAGCAGTGCTATCGGGACAGGGGGCCGAGAGACCCAGTACTTC
NA	TRBJ1-5	many	TRBV28	CASSLNRASNQPQHF	TGTGCCAGCAGTTTAAACAGGGCGTCGAACCAGCCCCAGCATTTT
NA	TRBJ1-3	NA	TRBV5-1	CASSLGPNDGNTIYF	TGCGCCAGCAGCTTGGGACCAAACGACGGAAACACCATATATTTT
NA	TRBJ2-5	many	TRBV15	CATSRDRTGHSKQYF	TGTGCCACCAGCAGAGATCGAACGGGACATAGCAAACAGTACTTC
TRBD1	TRBJ2-6	many	TRBV12-3/TRBV12-4	CASSSPYRDRGPGANVLTF	TGTGCCAGCAGCTCACCCTACCGGGACAGGGGGCCTGGGGCCAACGTCCTGACTTTC
NA	TRBJ1-1	many	TRBV28	CASSIGIGNTEAFF	TGTGCCAGCAGCATAGGGATTGGGAACACTGAAGCTTTCTTT
TRBD2	TRBJ2-1	many	TRBV6-5	CASSYSRGTSGYNEQFF	TGTGCCAGCAGTTACTCGCGAGGGACTAGCGGCTACAATGAGCAGTTCTTC
TRBD1	TRBJ2-5	NA	TRBV7-9	CASSPQGFEETQYF	TGTGCCAGCAGCCCACAGGGGTTTGAGGAGACCCAGTACTTC
NA	TRBJ2-1	many	TRBV29-1	CSVVSRTKYNEQFF	TGCAGCGTAGTTTCAAGGACTAAATACAATGAGCAGTTCTTC
TRBD2	TRBJ2-7	NA	TRBV4-2	CASSQTGLAAYEQYF	TGTGCCAGCAGCCAGACGGGACTAGCGGCTTACGAGCAGTACTTC
NA	TRBJ1-2	few	TRBV5-6	CASSLGQAYSYGYTF	TGTGCCAGCAGCTTGGGACAGGCCTACTCGTATGGCTACACCTTC
NA	TRBJ2-2	few	TRBV10-3	CAISDGTGELFF	TGTGCCATCAGTGACGGCACCGGGGAGCTGTTTTTT
NA	TRBJ2-5	NA	TRBV20-1	CSASRQAETRYF	TGCAGTGCAAGCCGACAGGCGGAGACCCGGTACTTC
TRBD1	TRBJ2-1	many	TRBV20-1	CSASRDPGQGGNEQFF	TGCAGTGCTTCGAGAGATCCGGGACAGGGGGGCAATGAGCAGTTCTTC
NA	TRBJ1-3	few	TRBV30	CAWRGDRTSTAGNTIYF	TGTGCCTGGAGAGGAGATCGAACCTCCACCGCCGGAAACACCATATATTTT
NA	TRBJ1-1	many	TRBV6-1	CASGPGLWGAFF	TGTGCCAGCGGGCCGGGACTTTGGGGGGCTTTCTTT
TRBD1	TRBJ2-7	many	TRBV20-1	CSAQALGQGWYEQYF	TGCAGCGCCCAAGCTCTCGGACAGGGTTGGTACGAGCAGTACTTC
NA	TRBJ1-2	many	TRBV6-5	CASSYSTRGSNYGYTF	TGTGCCAGCAGTTACTCGACTCGGGGATCTAACTATGGCTACACCTTC
NA	TRBJ1-1	many	TRBV27	CASSFNSDTEAFF	TGTGCCAGCAGTTTTAACAGTGACACTGAAGCTTTCTTT
TRBD2	TRBJ2-1	few	TRBV29-1	CSVEGRGSGRAFNEQFF	TGCAGCGTTGAGGGTCGGGGTAGCGGGAGGGCGTTTAATGAGCAGTTCTTC
TRBD2	TRBJ2-7	many	TRBV10-3	CATGTSDYEQYF	TGTGCCACCGGGACTAGCGACTACGAGCAGTACTTC
NA	TRBJ1-2	many	TRBV5-1	CASSLALVRGTNYGYTF	TGCGCCAGCAGCTTGGCCCTTGTCCGGGGAACTAACTATGGCTACACCTTC
NA	TRBJ2-2	many	TRBV7-9	CASSPPENTGELFF	TGTGCCAGCAGCCCTCCGGAGAACACCGGGGAGCTGTTTTTT
TRBD2	TRBJ2-3	NA	TRBV5-4	CASSSPSGRPPDTQYF	TGTGCCAGCAGCTCTCCTAGCGGGAGGCCACCAGATACGCAGTATTTT
TRBD2	TRBJ2-1	few	TRBV5-1	CASSAGLAGGNEQFF	TGCGCCAGCAGCGCGGGACTAGCGGGCGGTAATGAGCAGTTCTTC
NA	TRBJ1-5	many	TRBV20-1	CSARMSRGQPQHF	TGCAGTGCTAGAATGTCCAGGGGTCAGCCCCAGCATTTT
TRBD1	TRBJ1-2	few	TRBV6-2/TRBV6-3	CASRAPGTGGWYGYTF	TGTGCCAGCAGGGCCCCCGGGACAGGGGGCTGGTATGGCTACACCTTC
NA	TRBJ1-4	many	TRBV27	CASSLVGGTNEKLFF	TGTGCCAGCAGTTTAGTGGGGGGAACTAATGAAAAACTGTTTTTT